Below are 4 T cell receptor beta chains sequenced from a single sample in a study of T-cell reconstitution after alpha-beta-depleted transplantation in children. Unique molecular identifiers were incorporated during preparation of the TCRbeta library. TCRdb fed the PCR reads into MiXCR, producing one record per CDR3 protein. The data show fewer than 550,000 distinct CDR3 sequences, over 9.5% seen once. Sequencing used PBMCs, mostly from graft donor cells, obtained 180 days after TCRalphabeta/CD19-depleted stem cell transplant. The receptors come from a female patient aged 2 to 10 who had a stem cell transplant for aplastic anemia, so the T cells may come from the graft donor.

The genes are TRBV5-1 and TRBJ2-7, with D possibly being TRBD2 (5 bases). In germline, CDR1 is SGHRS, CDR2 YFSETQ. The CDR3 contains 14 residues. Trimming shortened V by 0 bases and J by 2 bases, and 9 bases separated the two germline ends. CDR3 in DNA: TGCGCCAGCAGCTTGGAACCCGGGACCTACGAGCAGTACTTC. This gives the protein CASSLEPGTYEQYF.

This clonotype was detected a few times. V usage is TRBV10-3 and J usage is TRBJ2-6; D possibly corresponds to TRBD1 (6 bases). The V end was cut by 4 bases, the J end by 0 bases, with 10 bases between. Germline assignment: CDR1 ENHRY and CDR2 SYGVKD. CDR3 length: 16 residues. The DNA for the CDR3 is TGTGCCATCAGTGCCGACAGGAGCTCTGGGGCCAACGTCCTGACTTTC. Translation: CAISADRSSGANVLTF.

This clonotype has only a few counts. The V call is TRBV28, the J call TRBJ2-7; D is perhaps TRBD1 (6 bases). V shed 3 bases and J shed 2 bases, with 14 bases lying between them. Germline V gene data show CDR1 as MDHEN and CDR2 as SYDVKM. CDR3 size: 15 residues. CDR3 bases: TGTGCCAGCAGTTTCCTGGACAGAAAGACCTACGAGCAGTACTTC. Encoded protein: CASSFLDRKTYEQYF.

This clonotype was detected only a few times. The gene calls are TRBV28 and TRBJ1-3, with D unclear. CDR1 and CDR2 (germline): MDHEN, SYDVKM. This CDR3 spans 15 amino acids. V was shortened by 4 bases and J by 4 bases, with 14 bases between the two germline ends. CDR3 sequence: CASSYPLGNGNTIYF. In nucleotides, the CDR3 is TGTGCCAGCAGTTACCCACTAGGGAACGGAAACACCATATATTTT. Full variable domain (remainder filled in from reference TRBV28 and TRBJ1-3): DVKVTQSSRYLVKRTGEKVFLECVQDMDHENMFWYRQDPGLGLRLIYFSYDVKMKEKGDIPEGYSVSREKKERFSLILESASTNQTSMYLCASSYPLGNGNTIYFGEGSWLTVV.